A selection of T cell receptor beta chains follows, all from one sample in a study of blood T cells in healthy people across ages. TCRdb recomputed calls from the 5' RACE reads with MiXCR, one row per CDR3 protein. This sample has 800,000 to 1,300,000 distinct CDR3 sequences, with under 30% found just once. The same sample was also studied in work on T cells of mothers and their children.

The sample taken for sequencing was blood. The receptors were sampled from a girl aged 2 to 9 in good health. The CDR3 runs from the conserved cysteine through the conserved F or W. D genes are given only for firm matches. Size values are once, few and many counts, or a class for expanded clones, and some rows have none.

d_call: -; clone_size: few; j_call: TRBJ2-1; v_call: TRBV9; cdr3_nt: TGTGCCAGCAGCGTGGGACACCAAACCTACAATGAGCAGTTCTTC; cdr3_aa: CASSVGHQTYNEQFF
d_call: TRBD1; clone_size: -; j_call: TRBJ2-7; v_call: TRBV28; cdr3_nt: TGTGCCAGCAGTTTAGGAGGTGGACGGACAGGGGCTAAAGAGCAGTACTTC; cdr3_aa: CASSLGGGRTGAKEQYF
d_call: -; clone_size: -; j_call: TRBJ2-1; v_call: TRBV4-3; cdr3_nt: TGCGCCAGCAGCCAAGATGGCGCGAGCTCCTACAATGAGCAGTTCTTC; cdr3_aa: CASSQDGASSYNEQFF
d_call: -; clone_size: few; j_call: TRBJ2-5; v_call: TRBV28; cdr3_nt: TGTGCCAGCAGTTCCTCCGGACCCCAGCCCGGAGAGACCCAGTACTTC; cdr3_aa: CASSSSGPQPGETQYF
d_call: -; clone_size: few; j_call: TRBJ2-4; v_call: TRBV5-6; cdr3_nt: TGTGCCAGCAGCTTGGGAGGACAGATGAAAAACATTCAGTACTTC; cdr3_aa: CASSLGGQMKNIQYF
d_call: -; clone_size: -; j_call: TRBJ2-2; v_call: TRBV7-2; cdr3_nt: TGTGCCAGCAGCTTTACTAGCCCCACCGGGGAGCTGTTTTTT; cdr3_aa: CASSFTSPTGELFF
d_call: TRBD1; clone_size: -; j_call: TRBJ2-3; v_call: TRBV12-3/TRBV12-4; cdr3_nt: TGTGCCACTGGGACAGGTCGCCCAGATGCGCAGTATTTT; cdr3_aa: CATGTGRPDAQYF
d_call: -; clone_size: -; j_call: TRBJ2-7; v_call: TRBV7-2; cdr3_nt: TGTGCCAGCAGCTTAGCGCAGGGGAGTCCCTACGAGCAGTACTTC; cdr3_aa: CASSLAQGSPYEQYF
d_call: -; clone_size: -; j_call: TRBJ2-2; v_call: TRBV5-6; cdr3_nt: TGTGCCAGCAGCTTCCAAACCTCAGGCGCCGGGGAGCTGTTTTTT; cdr3_aa: CASSFQTSGAGELFF
d_call: TRBD2; clone_size: -; j_call: TRBJ2-7; v_call: TRBV5-1; cdr3_nt: TGCGCCAGCAGCTTGGGACTAGCGGACCCCTACGAGCAGTACTTC; cdr3_aa: CASSLGLADPYEQYF
d_call: -; clone_size: -; j_call: TRBJ2-3; v_call: TRBV5-1; cdr3_nt: TGCGCCAGCAGCTTGGGCGTAGGGGACTCAGAGACGCAGTATTTT; cdr3_aa: CASSLGVGDSETQYF
d_call: -; clone_size: few; j_call: TRBJ2-1; v_call: TRBV4-1; cdr3_nt: TGCGCCAGCAGCCAAACGGGACTGAGCTCCTACAATGAGCAGTTCTTC; cdr3_aa: CASSQTGLSSYNEQFF
d_call: -; clone_size: few; j_call: TRBJ2-2; v_call: TRBV12-3/TRBV12-4; cdr3_nt: TGTGCCGGGGGCGGGGGCAGGGACACCGGGGAGCTGTTTTTT; cdr3_aa: CAGGGGRDTGELFF
d_call: -; clone_size: -; j_call: TRBJ1-2; v_call: TRBV6-1; cdr3_nt: TGTGCCAGCAGTGAAGGACAGGCACCTAACTATGGCTACACCTTC; cdr3_aa: CASSEGQAPNYGYTF
d_call: -; clone_size: few; j_call: TRBJ1-1; v_call: TRBV2; cdr3_nt: TGTGCCAGCAGTGGGGACACGTACACTGAAGCTTTCTTT; cdr3_aa: CASSGDTYTEAFF
d_call: TRBD1; clone_size: -; j_call: TRBJ2-7; v_call: TRBV4-1; cdr3_nt: TGCGCCAGCAGCCAAGACGCGAGGGACAGGGGTTTCGGCGAGCAGTACTTC; cdr3_aa: CASSQDARDRGFGEQYF
d_call: -; clone_size: -; j_call: TRBJ1-1; v_call: TRBV7-9; cdr3_nt: TGTGCCAGCACCATTGGGGGGGACACTGAAGCTTTCTTT; cdr3_aa: CASTIGGDTEAFF
d_call: TRBD2; clone_size: few; j_call: TRBJ2-7; v_call: TRBV29-1; cdr3_nt: TGCAGCGTGAAAACTAGCGGGAGGACCTACGAGCAGTACTTC; cdr3_aa: CSVKTSGRTYEQYF
d_call: TRBD2; clone_size: -; j_call: TRBJ2-1; v_call: TRBV18; cdr3_nt: TGTGCCAGCTCACCAGGAGCGGGAGGTCGCAATGAGCAGTTCTTC; cdr3_aa: CASSPGAGGRNEQFF
d_call: -; clone_size: few; j_call: TRBJ2-3; v_call: TRBV7-6; cdr3_nt: TGTGCCAGCAGCCTTAACCAGGCAGATACGCAGTATTTT; cdr3_aa: CASSLNQADTQYF
d_call: TRBD1; clone_size: few; j_call: TRBJ2-7; v_call: TRBV19; cdr3_nt: TGTGCCAGTAGTGACAGGGGTAAATCCTACGAGCAGTACTTC; cdr3_aa: CASSDRGKSYEQYF
d_call: -; clone_size: few; j_call: TRBJ2-1; v_call: TRBV28; cdr3_nt: TGTGCCAGCAGCTTACCGACTAGGCCCAATGAGCAGTTCTTC; cdr3_aa: CASSLPTRPNEQFF
d_call: -; clone_size: -; j_call: TRBJ1-2; v_call: TRBV11-2; cdr3_nt: TGTGCCAGCAGCCGGATGCCTGGGAGAAAAGGAACCTTC; cdr3_aa: CASSRMPGRKGTF
d_call: TRBD2; clone_size: -; j_call: TRBJ2-3; v_call: TRBV7-9; cdr3_nt: TGTGCCAGCATAGCGGGGAGGGCACGCACAGATACGCAGTATTTT; cdr3_aa: CASIAGRARTDTQYF
d_call: TRBD1; clone_size: -; j_call: TRBJ2-2; v_call: TRBV6-2/TRBV6-3; cdr3_nt: TGTGCCAGCAGTCCTAGACAGGGCCCCGGGGAGCTGTTTTTT; cdr3_aa: CASSPRQGPGELFF
d_call: TRBD1; clone_size: few; j_call: TRBJ1-1; v_call: TRBV29-1; cdr3_nt: TGCAGCGTTGAAAATATGGGACAGAGTGAAGCTTTCTTT; cdr3_aa: CSVENMGQSEAFF
d_call: -; clone_size: few; j_call: TRBJ2-1; v_call: TRBV5-1; cdr3_nt: TGCGCCAGCAGGAGGTTTCCCGGACTCGAGTTTAACAATGAGCAGTTCTTC; cdr3_aa: CASRRFPGLEFNNEQFF
d_call: -; clone_size: few; j_call: TRBJ1-1; v_call: TRBV7-3; cdr3_nt: TGTGCCAGCAGTCAGTCCCGCGGGGGGTTGAACACTGAAGCTTTCTTT; cdr3_aa: CASSQSRGGLNTEAFF
d_call: -; clone_size: -; j_call: TRBJ1-1; v_call: TRBV27; cdr3_nt: TGTGCCAGCAGTTTAACGGAGAGCACTGAAGCTTTCTTT; cdr3_aa: CASSLTESTEAFF
d_call: TRBD1; clone_size: -; j_call: TRBJ1-2; v_call: TRBV4-3; cdr3_nt: TGCGCCAGCAGCCAAGGGACAGGGGATGGCTATGGCTACACCTTC; cdr3_aa: CASSQGTGDGYGYTF
d_call: TRBD1; clone_size: few; j_call: TRBJ2-1; v_call: TRBV7-3; cdr3_nt: TGTGCCAGCAGCCAACGGACAGGGTCATACAATGAGCAGTTCTTC; cdr3_aa: CASSQRTGSYNEQFF
d_call: -; clone_size: few; j_call: TRBJ2-1; v_call: TRBV19; cdr3_nt: TGTGCCAGTAGTATAGGAGGGAAGGGCCATGAGCAGTTCTTC; cdr3_aa: CASSIGGKGHEQFF
d_call: TRBD2; clone_size: few; j_call: TRBJ2-1; v_call: TRBV7-2; cdr3_nt: TGTGCCAGCAGCTTAGTTGTTGTCAGGCGGGGGGGTCAGTTCTTC; cdr3_aa: CASSLVVVRRGGQFF
d_call: -; clone_size: -; j_call: TRBJ2-2; v_call: TRBV28; cdr3_nt: TGTGCCAGCAGTTTACAGGGACTCAGCACCGGGGAGCTGTTTTTT; cdr3_aa: CASSLQGLSTGELFF
d_call: TRBD1; clone_size: -; j_call: TRBJ2-1; v_call: TRBV7-8; cdr3_nt: TGTGCCAGCAGCTACTTCGAGTCCGGGACAGGACCATACAATGAGCAGTTCTTC; cdr3_aa: CASSYFESGTGPYNEQFF
d_call: -; clone_size: few; j_call: TRBJ2-1; v_call: TRBV7-9; cdr3_nt: TGTGCCAGCAGCCCGGCAAGTACTCATGAGCAGTTCTTC; cdr3_aa: CASSPASTHEQFF
d_call: -; clone_size: few; j_call: TRBJ2-7; v_call: TRBV27; cdr3_nt: TGTGCCAGCAGTTGGAGGGTATCGTACGAGCAGTACTTC; cdr3_aa: CASSWRVSYEQYF
d_call: TRBD2; clone_size: few; j_call: TRBJ2-1; v_call: TRBV7-9; cdr3_nt: TGTGCCAGCAGCCAACCGGGACTAACCTACAATGAGCAGTTCTTC; cdr3_aa: CASSQPGLTYNEQFF
d_call: -; clone_size: -; j_call: TRBJ1-4; v_call: TRBV6-6; cdr3_nt: TGTGCCAGCAGTTACCCCAGCGGGGGGGAACTGTTTTTT; cdr3_aa: CASSYPSGGELFF
d_call: -; clone_size: -; j_call: TRBJ2-3; v_call: TRBV9; cdr3_nt: TGTGCCAGCAGCGAGAGGCCCCGAGGGGATACGCAGTATTTT; cdr3_aa: CASSERPRGDTQYF
d_call: -; clone_size: -; j_call: TRBJ2-3; v_call: TRBV24-1; cdr3_nt: TGTGCCACCAGTGATTTGGGCGGAACCACAGATACGCAGTATTTT; cdr3_aa: CATSDLGGTTDTQYF
d_call: -; clone_size: -; j_call: TRBJ2-5; v_call: TRBV7-2; cdr3_nt: TGTGCCAGCAGCCCCCGGAGGGGCGCCCAAGAGACCCAGTGCTTC; cdr3_aa: CASSPRRGAQETQCF
d_call: -; clone_size: many; j_call: TRBJ2-7; v_call: TRBV12-3/TRBV12-4; cdr3_nt: TGTGCCAGCAGTTTGCGGGGTCCGGGCGAGCAGTACTTC; cdr3_aa: CASSLRGPGEQYF
d_call: TRBD1; clone_size: -; j_call: TRBJ2-5; v_call: TRBV7-9; cdr3_nt: TGTGCCAGCAGCTATACAGGGGGCGAAGAGACCCAGTACTTC; cdr3_aa: CASSYTGGEETQYF
d_call: -; clone_size: -; j_call: TRBJ2-7; v_call: TRBV28; cdr3_nt: TGTGCCAGCAGTTGGACGCAGTCCTACGAGCAGTACTTC; cdr3_aa: CASSWTQSYEQYF
d_call: -; clone_size: -; j_call: TRBJ1-2; v_call: TRBV2; cdr3_nt: TGTGCCAGCCACCAACGTCGGGTTGGCTACACCTTC; cdr3_aa: CASHQRRVGYTF
d_call: TRBD1; clone_size: -; j_call: TRBJ2-5; v_call: TRBV6-5; cdr3_nt: TGTGCCAGCAGTTACTCGAAATCCAGGGGACAGGGGTCATTGGAGACCCAGTACTTC; cdr3_aa: CASSYSKSRGQGSLETQYF
d_call: -; clone_size: -; j_call: TRBJ1-5; v_call: TRBV7-2; cdr3_nt: TGTGCCAGCAGCTTAGGCAGGGAAGAACCCCAGCATTTT; cdr3_aa: CASSLGREEPQHF
d_call: -; clone_size: few; j_call: TRBJ1-3; v_call: TRBV9; cdr3_nt: TGTGCCAGCAGCGCCGGGAGGCCTGGAAACACCATATATTTT; cdr3_aa: CASSAGRPGNTIYF
d_call: TRBD1; clone_size: -; j_call: TRBJ2-4; v_call: TRBV18; cdr3_nt: TGTGCCAGCTCACCATGGCAACAGGGGGTGGCGGCGGCCAAAAACATTCAGTACTTC; cdr3_aa: CASSPWQQGVAAAKNIQYF
d_call: -; clone_size: few; j_call: TRBJ1-1; v_call: TRBV29-1; cdr3_nt: TGCAGCGTTGCCCCGAACACTGAAGCTTTCTTT; cdr3_aa: CSVAPNTEAFF
d_call: -; clone_size: -; j_call: TRBJ2-5; v_call: TRBV29-1; cdr3_nt: TGCAGCGCCCCGGTTGAGAGTGGGACCCAGTACTTC; cdr3_aa: CSAPVESGTQYF
d_call: TRBD2; clone_size: -; j_call: TRBJ2-1; v_call: TRBV7-2; cdr3_nt: TGTGCCAGCAGCCTCCCCCGACCGGGAGGGGTTCCTGAGCAGTTCTTC; cdr3_aa: CASSLPRPGGVPEQFF
d_call: -; clone_size: -; j_call: TRBJ1-6; v_call: TRBV9; cdr3_nt: TGTGCCAGCAGTTCAGACAGGTCAGAAGGATCACCCCTCCACTTT; cdr3_aa: CASSSDRSEGSPLHF